These 2 T cell receptor beta chains were sequenced from one sample in a study of graft-versus-host responses after intestinal transplantation. Processing of graft tissue released intraepithelial and lamina propria lymphocytes. The method was immunoSEQ multiplex PCR; TCRdb's version includes in-frame clones alone and lacks a portion of them. The sample records about 60,000 clones, around nine tenths being singletons. Sequences were derived from ileum tissue, sampled 357 days after transplant. The receptors originated from a human patient who received an intestinal transplant, so some T cells may come from the graft donor.

The chain is built from TRBV2 and TRBJ2-7, with D possibly being TRBD1 (5 bases). This CDR3 region has 15 residues. V lost 6 bases to trimming and J lost 1 base, with 16 bases between them. CDR1 and CDR2 from the germline V gene are SNHLY and FYNNEI. The CDR3, as DNA: TGTGCCAGCAGGACAGTCTCCCGGGTGTCCTACGAGCAGTACTTC. Its protein product is CASRTVSRVSYEQYF. Filled out from reference TRBV2 and TRBJ2-7, the complete variable domain reads EPEVTQTPSHQVTQMGQEVILRCVPISNHLYFYWYRQILGQKVEFLVSFYNNEISEKSEIFDDQFSVERPDGSNFTLKIRSTKLEDSAMYFCASRTVSRVSYEQYFGPGTRLTVT.

The V gene is TRBV11-2, the J gene TRBJ1-1; a possible D gene is TRBD1 (5 bases). Germline CDR1 is SGHAT and CDR2 is FQNNGV. V was cut by 0 bases and J by 9 bases, with 14 bases left in between. This CDR3 comprises 14 residues. The CDR3, as DNA: TGTGCCAGCAGCTTAGATTACCCCGAGGGGAAAGCTTTCTTT. Translated: CASSLDYPEGKAFF.